This T cell receptor beta chain was captured by sequencing in a study of cytomegalovirus exposure and HLA in healthy donors. The data were produced by immunoSEQ multiplex PCR, yet TCRdb's version contains in-frame clones alone and is incomplete. Of tens of thousands of clones in the sample, approximately 96% were seen once. Study observations and caveats: According to the study, 150 to 200 TCR beta chains were cytomegalovirus-associated. A classifier reportedly called cytomegalovirus status with high sensitivity and specificity. The TCR clusters that emerged in the first cohort tended, a later analysis found, to co-occur in the approximately 110 validation repertoires. While the bulk of TCR sequences proved rare, some public TCRs turned up in many donors.

Trimming removed 8 bases at V and 4 bases at J, with 14 bases between. Germline lookup yields CDR1 MDHEN and CDR2 SYDVKM. The CDR3 runs 13 residues. Of note for this clone: No antigen is known for it.

This TCR was recovered from a young man in good health and CMV-seronegative. Sequenced input: PBMCs. V gene TRBV28 combines with J gene TRBJ1-2; possibly TRBD1 for D (5 bases). CDR3 loop: CASWSGRAYGYTF. In DNA form, the CDR3 reads TGTGCCAGCTGGTCCGGCAGGGCCTATGGCTACACCTTC.